This TCR beta chain was captured by sequencing in a study of shared clonotypes between healthy human individuals. At the level of the study: The cohort had two women and a few men, ages 18 to 49.

Whole-study findings and limits: The study generally estimated greater richness for naive than memory subsets.

For each subset, genomic DNA was distributed in equal portions over several immunoSEQ plates. Profiling relied on immunoSEQ multiplex PCR, and the TCRdb table lists in-frame clones only, not all of them. The sample has more than 2 million clones; almost 96% are singletons. Comment on this clone: Its antigen is undetermined.

The length of the CDR3 is 15 residues. Trimming cost V 4 bases and J 6 bases, with 19 bases left between them. Germline loops: CDR1 SGHNT, CDR2 YYREEE (reference sequence). This sequence joins TRBV5-4 and TRBJ1-2, with D perhaps TRBD1 (5 bases). Sequenced input: naive CD4+ T cells sorted from blood. Subset here: CD45RA+ positively selected. This sequence was found in a man aged 18-30 years in good health. As DNA, the CDR3 is TGTGCCAGCAGCGCGTTCCGAACCCGGGGGGATGGCTACACCTTC. This encodes CASSAFRTRGDGYTF.